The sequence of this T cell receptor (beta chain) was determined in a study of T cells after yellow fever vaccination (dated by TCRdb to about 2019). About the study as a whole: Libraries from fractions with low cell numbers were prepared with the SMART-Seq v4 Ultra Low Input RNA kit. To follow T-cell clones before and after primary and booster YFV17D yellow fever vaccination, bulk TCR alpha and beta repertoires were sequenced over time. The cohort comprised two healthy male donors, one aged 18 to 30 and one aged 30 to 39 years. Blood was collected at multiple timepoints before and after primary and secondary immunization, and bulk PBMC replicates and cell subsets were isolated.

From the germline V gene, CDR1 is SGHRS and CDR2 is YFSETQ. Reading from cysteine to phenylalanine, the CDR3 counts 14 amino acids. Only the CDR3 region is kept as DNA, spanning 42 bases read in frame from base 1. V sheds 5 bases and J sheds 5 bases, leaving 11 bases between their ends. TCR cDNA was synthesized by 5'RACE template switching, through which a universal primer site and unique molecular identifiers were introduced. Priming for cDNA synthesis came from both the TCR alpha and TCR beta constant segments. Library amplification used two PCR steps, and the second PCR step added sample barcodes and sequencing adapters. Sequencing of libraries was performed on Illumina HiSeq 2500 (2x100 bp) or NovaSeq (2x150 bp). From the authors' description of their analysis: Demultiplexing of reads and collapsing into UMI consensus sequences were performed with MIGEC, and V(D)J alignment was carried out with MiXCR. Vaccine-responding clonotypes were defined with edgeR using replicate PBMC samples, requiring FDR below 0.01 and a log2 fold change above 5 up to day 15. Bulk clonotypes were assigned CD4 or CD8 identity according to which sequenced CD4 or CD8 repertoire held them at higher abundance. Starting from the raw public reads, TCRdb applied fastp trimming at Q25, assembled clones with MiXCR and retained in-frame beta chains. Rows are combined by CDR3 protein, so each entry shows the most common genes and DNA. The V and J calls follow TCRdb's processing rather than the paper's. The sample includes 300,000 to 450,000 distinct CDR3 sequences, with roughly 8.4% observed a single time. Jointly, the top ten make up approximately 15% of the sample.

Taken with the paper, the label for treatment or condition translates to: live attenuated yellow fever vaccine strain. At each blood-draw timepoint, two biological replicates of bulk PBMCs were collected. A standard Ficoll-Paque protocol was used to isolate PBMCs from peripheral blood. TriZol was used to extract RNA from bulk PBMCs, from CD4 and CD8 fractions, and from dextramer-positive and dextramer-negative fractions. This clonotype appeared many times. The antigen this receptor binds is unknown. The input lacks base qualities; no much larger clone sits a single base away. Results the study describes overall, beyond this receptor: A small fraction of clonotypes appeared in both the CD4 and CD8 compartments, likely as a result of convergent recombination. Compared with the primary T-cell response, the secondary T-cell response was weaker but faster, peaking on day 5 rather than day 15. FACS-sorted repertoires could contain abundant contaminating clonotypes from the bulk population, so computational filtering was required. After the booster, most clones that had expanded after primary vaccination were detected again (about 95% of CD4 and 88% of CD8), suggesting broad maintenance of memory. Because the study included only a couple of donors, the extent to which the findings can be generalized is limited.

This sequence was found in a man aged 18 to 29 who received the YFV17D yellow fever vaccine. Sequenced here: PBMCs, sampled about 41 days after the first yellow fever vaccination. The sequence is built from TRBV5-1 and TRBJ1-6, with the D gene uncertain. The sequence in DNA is TGCGCCAGCAGAGACGGATCGGATAATTCACCCCTCCACTTT. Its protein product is CASRDGSDNSPLHF.